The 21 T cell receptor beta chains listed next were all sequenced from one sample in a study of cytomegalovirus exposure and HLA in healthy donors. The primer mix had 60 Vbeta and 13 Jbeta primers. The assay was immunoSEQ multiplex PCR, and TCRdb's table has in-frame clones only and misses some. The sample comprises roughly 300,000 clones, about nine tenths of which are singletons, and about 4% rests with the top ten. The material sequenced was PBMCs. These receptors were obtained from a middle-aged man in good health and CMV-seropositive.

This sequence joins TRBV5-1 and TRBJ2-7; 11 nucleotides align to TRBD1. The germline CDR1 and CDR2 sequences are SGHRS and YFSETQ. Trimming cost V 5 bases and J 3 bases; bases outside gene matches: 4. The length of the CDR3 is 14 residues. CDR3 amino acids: CASRTGTGGYEQYF. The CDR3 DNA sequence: TGCGCCAGCAGGACCGGGACAGGGGGCTACGAGCAGTACTTC.

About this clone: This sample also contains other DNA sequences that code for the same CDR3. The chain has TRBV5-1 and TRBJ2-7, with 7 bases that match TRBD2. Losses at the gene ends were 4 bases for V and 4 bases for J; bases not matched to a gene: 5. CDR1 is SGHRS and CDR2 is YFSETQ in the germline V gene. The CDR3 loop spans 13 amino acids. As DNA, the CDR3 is TGCGCCAGCAGCCCCGGACTAGTGTACGAGCAGTACTTC. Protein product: CASSPGLVYEQYF.

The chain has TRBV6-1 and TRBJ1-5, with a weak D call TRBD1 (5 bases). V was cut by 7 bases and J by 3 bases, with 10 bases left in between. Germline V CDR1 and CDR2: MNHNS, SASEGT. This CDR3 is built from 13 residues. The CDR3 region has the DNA TGTGCCAGCATTAGGGGAAACAATCAGCCCCAGCATTTT. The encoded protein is CASIRGNNQPQHF.

The DNA for the CDR3 is TGTGCCAGCAGTGGACAGGGGAACACTGAAGCTTTCTTT. Its translation: CASSGQGNTEAFF. The J gene is TRBJ1-1, the V gene TRBV6-5; 8 nucleotides agree with TRBD1. The CDR3 is made up of 13 amino acids. Germline-derived CDR1 and CDR2 are MNHEY and SVGAGI. The ends lost 5 bases at V and 1 base at J; junction bases unmatched: 0.

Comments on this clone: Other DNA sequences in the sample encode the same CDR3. This CDR3 reads CASSAGTGGSYEQYF. DNA for the CDR3: TGTGCCAGCAGTGCCGGGACAGGGGGCTCCTACGAGCAGTACTTC. This chain uses TRBV27 with TRBJ2-7, with 11 bases aligning to TRBD1. Looked up from germline, CDR1 is MNHEY and CDR2 is SMNVEV (reference sequence). Unmatched junction bases numbered 3, after V lost 5 bases and J lost 0 bases. The CDR3 has 15 amino acids.

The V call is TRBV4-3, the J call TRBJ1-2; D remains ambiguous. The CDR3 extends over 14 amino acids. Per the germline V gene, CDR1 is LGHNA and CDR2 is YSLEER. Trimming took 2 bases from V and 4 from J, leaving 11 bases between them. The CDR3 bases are TGCGCCAGCAGCCAATTTACGGGAGGCTATGGCTACACCTTC. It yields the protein CASSQFTGGYGYTF.

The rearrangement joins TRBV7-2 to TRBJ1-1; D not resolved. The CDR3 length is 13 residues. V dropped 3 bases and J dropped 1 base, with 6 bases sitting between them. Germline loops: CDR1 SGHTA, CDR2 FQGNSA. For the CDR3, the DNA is TGTGCCAGCAGCTTGTACAGGAACACTGAAGCTTTCTTT. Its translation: CASSLYRNTEAFF.

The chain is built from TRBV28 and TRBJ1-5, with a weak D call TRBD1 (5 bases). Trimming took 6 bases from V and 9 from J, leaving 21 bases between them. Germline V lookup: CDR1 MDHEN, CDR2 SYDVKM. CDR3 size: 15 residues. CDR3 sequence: CASRFGRRGQTPQHF. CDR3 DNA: TGTGCCAGCAGGTTCGGACGGAGGGGTCAAACGCCCCAGCATTTT.

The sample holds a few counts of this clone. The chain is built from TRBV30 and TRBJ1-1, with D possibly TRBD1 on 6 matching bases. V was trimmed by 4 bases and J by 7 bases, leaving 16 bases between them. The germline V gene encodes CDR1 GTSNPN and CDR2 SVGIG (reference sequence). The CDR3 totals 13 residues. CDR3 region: CAWNIQGLGEAFF. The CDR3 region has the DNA TGTGCCTGGAATATCCAGGGGCTTGGTGAAGCTTTCTTT.

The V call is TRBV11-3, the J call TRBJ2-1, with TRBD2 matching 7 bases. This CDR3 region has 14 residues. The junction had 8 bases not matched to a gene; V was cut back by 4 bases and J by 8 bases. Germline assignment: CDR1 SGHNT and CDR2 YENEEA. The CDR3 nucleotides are TGTGCCAGCAGCTCCCCGGGAGGAGGGGATGAGCAGTTCTTC. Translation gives CASSSPGGGDEQFF. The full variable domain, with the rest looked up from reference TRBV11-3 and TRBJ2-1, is EAGVVQSPRYKIIEKKQPVAFWCNPISGHNTLYWYLQNLGQGPELLIRYENEEAVDDSQLPKDRFSAERLKGVDSTLKIQPAELGDSAVYLCASSSPGGGDEQFFGPGTRLTVL.

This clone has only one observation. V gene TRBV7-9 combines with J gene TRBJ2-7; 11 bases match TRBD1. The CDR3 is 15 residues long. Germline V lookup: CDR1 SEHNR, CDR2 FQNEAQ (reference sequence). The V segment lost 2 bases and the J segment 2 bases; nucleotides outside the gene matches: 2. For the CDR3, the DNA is TGTGCCAGCAGCTTACCGGGACAGGGGGCCTACGAGCAGTACTTC. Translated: CASSLPGQGAYEQYF.

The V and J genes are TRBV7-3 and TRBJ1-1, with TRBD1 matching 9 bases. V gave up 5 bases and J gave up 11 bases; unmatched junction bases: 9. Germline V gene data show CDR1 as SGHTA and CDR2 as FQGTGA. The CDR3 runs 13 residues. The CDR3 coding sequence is TGTGCCAGCAGCGAAGGGACAGGGACTCGGGCTTTCTTT. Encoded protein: CASSEGTGTRAFF.

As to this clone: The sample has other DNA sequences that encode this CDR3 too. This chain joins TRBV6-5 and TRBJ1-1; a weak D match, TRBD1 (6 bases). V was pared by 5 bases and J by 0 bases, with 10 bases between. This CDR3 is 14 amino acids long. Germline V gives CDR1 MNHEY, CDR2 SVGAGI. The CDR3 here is CASSIRGLNTEAFF. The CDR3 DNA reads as TGTGCCAGCAGTATCAGGGGTCTGAACACTGAAGCTTTCTTT.

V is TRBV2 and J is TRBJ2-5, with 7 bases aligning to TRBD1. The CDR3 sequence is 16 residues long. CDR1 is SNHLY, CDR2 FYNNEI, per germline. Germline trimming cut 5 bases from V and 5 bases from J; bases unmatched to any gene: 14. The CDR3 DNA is TGTGCCAGCAGTCCCCATTACGACAGGGTAGGGGAGACCCAGTACTTC. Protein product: CASSPHYDRVGETQYF. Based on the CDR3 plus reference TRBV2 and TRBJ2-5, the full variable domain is EPEVTQTPSHQVTQMGQEVILRCVPISNHLYFYWYRQILGQKVEFLVSFYNNEISEKSEIFDDQFSVERPDGSNFTLKIRSTKLEDSAMYFCASSPHYDRVGETQYFGPGTRLLVL.

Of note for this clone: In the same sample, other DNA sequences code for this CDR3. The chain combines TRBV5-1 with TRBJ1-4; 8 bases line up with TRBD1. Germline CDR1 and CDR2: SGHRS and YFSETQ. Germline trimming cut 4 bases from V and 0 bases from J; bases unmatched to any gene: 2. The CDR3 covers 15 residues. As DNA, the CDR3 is TGCGCCAGCAGCCTGACAGGGGCAACTAATGAAAAACTGTTTTTT. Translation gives CASSLTGATNEKLFF.

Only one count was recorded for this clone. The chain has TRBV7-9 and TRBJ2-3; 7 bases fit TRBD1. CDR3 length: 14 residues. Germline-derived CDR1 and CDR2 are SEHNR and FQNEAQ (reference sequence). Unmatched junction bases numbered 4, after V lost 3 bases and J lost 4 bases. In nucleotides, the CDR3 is TGTGCCAGCAGCTTGACAGGGCCCCCAGATACGCAGTATTTT. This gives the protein CASSLTGPPDTQYF.

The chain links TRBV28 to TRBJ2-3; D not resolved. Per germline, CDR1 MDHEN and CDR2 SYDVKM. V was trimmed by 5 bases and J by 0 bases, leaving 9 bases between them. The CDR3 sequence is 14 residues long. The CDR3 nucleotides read TGTGCCAGCAGTCCAACTCGAAGCACAGATACGCAGTATTTT. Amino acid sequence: CASSPTRSTDTQYF.

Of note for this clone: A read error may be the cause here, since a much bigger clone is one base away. The CDR3 loop is CASSPGQTYEQYF. For the CDR3, the DNA is TGTGCCAGCAGTCCGGGACAGACCTACGAGCAGTACTTC. This chain uses TRBV27 with TRBJ2-7, with 7 bases that match TRBD1. The CDR3 is made up of 13 amino acids. With 5 bases clipped from V and 2 bases from J, the junction kept 3 bases outside the gene matches. Per the germline V gene, CDR1 is MNHEY and CDR2 is SMNVEV (reference sequence).

CDR3 amino acids: CASSVITGSSEQYF. In DNA, the CDR3 is TGTGCCAGCAGTGTTATTACAGGGAGTAGTGAGCAGTACTTC. The rearrangement joins TRBV6-1 to TRBJ2-7; the D gene is possibly TRBD1 (6 bases). V lost 4 bases to trimming and J lost 7 bases, with 17 bases between them. This CDR3 has 14 amino acids. From germline, CDR1 is MNHNS and CDR2 SASEGT.

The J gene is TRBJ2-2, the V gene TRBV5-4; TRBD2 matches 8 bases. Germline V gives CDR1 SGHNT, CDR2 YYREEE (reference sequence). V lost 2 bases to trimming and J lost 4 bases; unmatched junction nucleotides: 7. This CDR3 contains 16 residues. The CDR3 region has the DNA TGTGCCAGCAGCTTTAAACTAGCGGAGCCCACCGGGGAGCTGTTTTTT. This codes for CASSFKLAEPTGELFF.

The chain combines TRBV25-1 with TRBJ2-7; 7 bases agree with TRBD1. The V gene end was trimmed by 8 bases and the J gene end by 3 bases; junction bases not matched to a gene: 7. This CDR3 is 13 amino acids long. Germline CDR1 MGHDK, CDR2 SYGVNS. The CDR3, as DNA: TGTGCCAGCTCCCGGACAGGTAACTACGAGCAGTACTTC. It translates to CASSRTGNYEQYF.